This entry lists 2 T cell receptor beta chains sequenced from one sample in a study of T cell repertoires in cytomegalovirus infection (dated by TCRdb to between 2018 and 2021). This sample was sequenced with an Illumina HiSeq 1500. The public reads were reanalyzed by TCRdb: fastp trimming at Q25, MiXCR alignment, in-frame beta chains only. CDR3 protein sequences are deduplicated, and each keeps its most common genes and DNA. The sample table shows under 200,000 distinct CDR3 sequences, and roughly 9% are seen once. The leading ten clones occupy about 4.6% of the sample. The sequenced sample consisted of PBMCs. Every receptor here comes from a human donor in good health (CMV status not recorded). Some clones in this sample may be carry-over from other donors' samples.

The CDR3 DNA sequence: TGTGCCAGCAGTTTCGGGGGGCGGGGCTACTCTTACAATGAGCAGTTCTTC. It is translated as CASSFGGRGYSYNEQFF. The chain carries TRBV12-3 or TRBV12-4 and TRBJ2-1, with TRBD2 as a possible D gene (7 bases). The CDR3 has 17 residues. Trimming pared 3 bases from V and 4 bases from J, leaving 19 bases between.

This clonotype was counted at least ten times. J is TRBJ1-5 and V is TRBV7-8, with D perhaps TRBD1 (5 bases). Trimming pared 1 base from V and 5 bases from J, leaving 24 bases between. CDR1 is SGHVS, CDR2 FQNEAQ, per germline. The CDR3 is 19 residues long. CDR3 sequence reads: CASSLELMEPWGDHQPQHF. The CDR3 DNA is TGTGCCAGCAGCTTAGAGTTGATGGAACCATGGGGCGACCATCAGCCCCAGCATTTT.